This T cell receptor beta chain is from a study of siplizumab effects on memory and regulatory T cells. Points from the study as a whole: Siplizumab, the agent tested, significantly reduced alloreactive sequences traceable to unstimulated CD4+ memory cells. Researchers could map only a minor fraction of alloreactive clones to unstimulated subsets. Memory T cells appeared less diverse than naive cells, which seemed to contribute substantially to alloresponse. Versus roughly 27% in controls, the mappable alloreactive CD4+ clones averaged about 69% Treg-derived with siplizumab.

The protocol was immunoSEQ multiplex PCR, while the TCRdb copy is restricted to in-frame clones and leaves out a portion. Seen here are fewer than 70,000 clones, 80% to 90% observed once, and the top ten hold 1.7%. V shed 5 bases and J 0 bases; nucleotides not matched to a gene: 12. The CDR3 contains 17 residues. From germline, CDR1 is SGHVS and CDR2 FQNEAQ. Worth noting for this clone: Its antigen is not identified.

This receptor was obtained from a human donor in good health. This chain uses TRBV7-8 with TRBJ1-1; TRBD1 matches at 7 bases. Sequenced sample: Tregs sorted from blood. Written as DNA, the CDR3 is TGTGCCAGCAGCCCCGGCAGGGCAGGGGGAATGAACACTGAAGCTTTCTTT. This translates into CASSPGRAGGMNTEAFF.